The 15 T cell receptor beta chains below come from one sample, sequenced in a study of STAT5B mutations in CD4+ large granular lymphocyte leukemia (dated 2022 in TCRdb). Receptors were amplified or captured by the immunoSEQ multiplex PCR assay. In TCRdb, the immuneACCESS table is reduced to in-frame sequences with V and J assigned. These tables do not hold every clone; where another copy was compared, an unresolved V gene accounts for under half, and the others remain unexplained. The sample table records about 34,000 clones; around 70% of these occur just once. The top ten clones comprise 1.1% of the sample. Source material: CD4+ T cells from blood buffy coats. The source of these receptors is a human donor in good health.

A single count supports this clone. The V gene is TRBV18, the J gene TRBJ2-1, with unresolved D. Germline V gives CDR1 KGHSH, CDR2 LQKENI. CDR3 length: 14 amino acids. V lost 3 bases and J lost 3, with 9 bases in between. For the CDR3, the DNA is TGTGCCAGCTCACCCGGTGGAAACTACAATGAGCAGTTCTTC. It encodes CASSPGGNYNEQFF.

This clone turned up a few times. This chain uses TRBV11-2 with TRBJ2-3; 11 nucleotides align to TRBD1. Germline CDR1 reads SGHAT; CDR2 reads FQNNGV. After removal of 4 bases from V and 2 bases from J, the junction contained 5 bases not matched to a gene. The CDR3 length is 16 residues. This CDR3 reads CASSSGTGGSTDTQYF. CDR3 in DNA: TGTGCCAGCAGCTCGGGGACAGGGGGGTCCACAGATACGCAGTATTTT.

The gene calls are TRBV14 and TRBJ2-5; 8 positions agree with TRBD2. From germline, CDR1 is SGHDN and CDR2 FVKESK. The CDR3 runs 16 residues. The V and J ends lost 4 bases and 1 base, in that order; junction bases with no gene match: 8. This CDR3 reads CASSRRGAGGQETQYF. CDR3 nucleotides: TGTGCCAGCAGCCGCAGGGGTGCGGGAGGCCAAGAGACCCAGTACTTC.

The genes are TRBV5-1 and TRBJ2-5; 7 bases are shared with TRBD1. This CDR3 region has 15 residues. Trimming took 0 bases from V and 2 from J; bases not matched to a gene: 4. Germline V gives CDR1 SGHRS, CDR2 YFSETQ. This CDR3 reads CASSLGQGRQETQYF. The CDR3, as DNA: TGCGCCAGCAGCTTGGGACAGGGACGACAAGAGACCCAGTACTTC.

A note on this clone: Mismatch with germline at one junction end may stem from a read error. The CDR3 sequence: CSIEGTGKRHNEQFF. As DNA, the CDR3 is TGCAGCATTGAAGGGACAGGGAAGAGGCACAATGAGCAGTTCTTC. The gene calls are TRBV29-1 and TRBJ2-1; 9 bases are a match to TRBD1. The CDR3 has 15 residues. CDR1 and CDR2 from the germline V gene are SQVTM and ANQGSEA.

The chain recombines TRBV5-1 with TRBJ2-3; D might be TRBD1 or TRBD2, each matching 5 bases. This CDR3 has 13 residues. CDR1 and CDR2 (germline): SGHRS, YFSETQ. Trimming left V 4 bases short and J 1 base short, with 7 bases between. CDR3 residues: CASSRDGTDTQYF. CDR3 coding DNA: TGCGCCAGCAGCAGGGACGGCACAGATACGCAGTATTTT.

V usage is TRBV7-9 and J usage is TRBJ2-5; 12 positions agree with TRBD2. The CDR3 spans 14 residues. Germline assignment: CDR1 SEHNR and CDR2 FQNEAQ (reference sequence). V lost 11 bases to trimming and J lost 5 bases; unmatched junction nucleotides: 9. CDR3 loop: CAARTSGMRETQYF. DNA for the CDR3: TGTGCCGCCCGGACTAGCGGGATGAGGGAGACCCAGTACTTC. Full variable domain (rest looked up from reference TRBV7-9 and TRBJ2-5): DTGVSQNPRHKITKRGQNVTFRCDPISEHNRLYWYRQTLGQGPEFLTYFQNEAQLEKSRLLSDRFSAERPKGSFSTLEIQRTEQGDSAMYLCAARTSGMRETQYFGPGTRLLVL.

CDR3 nucleotide sequence: TGTGCCAGCAGCGCCGGGACAGGGAGAAACACTGAAGCTTTCTTT. Encoded protein: CASSAGTGRNTEAFF. The rearrangement uses TRBV9 and TRBJ1-1; 9 bases line up with TRBD1. The CDR3 contains 15 residues. The V and J ends lost 3 bases and 2 bases, in that order; junction bases with no gene match: 5. The germline CDR1 and CDR2 sequences are SGDLS and YYNGEE.

This chain connects TRBV2 to TRBJ1-1, with D hard to call. In germline, CDR1 is SNHLY, CDR2 FYNNEI. V was cut by 5 bases and J by 2 bases, with 9 bases left in between. This CDR3 region has 13 residues. CDR3 sequence (DNA): TGTGCCAGCAGTTTACACAGAAACACTGAAGCTTTCTTT. Amino acids: CASSLHRNTEAFF.

The genes are TRBV7-2 and TRBJ2-1; D ambiguous. The CDR3 extends over 15 amino acids. V dropped 6 bases and J dropped 1 base, with 13 bases sitting between them. Germline CDR1 SGHTA, CDR2 FQGNSA. As DNA, the CDR3 is TGTGCCAGCAGTCCCCCCGGGCCGTCCTACAATGAGCAGTTCTTC. It specifies CASSPPGPSYNEQFF.

Concerning this clone itself: Sequence at one end of the junction differs from germline and may be a read error. The CDR3 DNA sequence: TGTGCCAGCAGCGTAGTAAGGCCTCTCTTC. It codes for CASSVVRPLF. V is TRBV9 and J is TRBJ2-1; D uncertain. CDR1 and CDR2 (germline): SGDLS, YYNGEE. This CDR3 is 10 amino acids long.

This chain joins TRBV5-1 and TRBJ1-2; D unresolved. CDR3 size: 14 residues. V gave up 0 bases and J gave up 7 bases, with 13 bases separating them. Germline loops: CDR1 SGHRS, CDR2 YFSETQ. CDR3 nucleotides: TGCGCCAGCAGCTTGGGTGGAGGCCCGGGTGGCTACACCTTC. Translation gives CASSLGGGPGGYTF. Full variable domain (rest looked up from reference TRBV5-1 and TRBJ1-2): KAGVTQTPRYLIKTRGQQVTLSCSPISGHRSVSWYQQTPGQGLQFLFEYFSETQRNKGNFPGRFSGRQFSNSRSEMNVSTLELGDSALYLCASSLGGGPGGYTFGSGTRLTVV.

The chain is built from TRBV27 and TRBJ1-1, with a weak D call TRBD1 (5 bases). In germline, CDR1 is MNHEY, CDR2 SMNVEV (reference sequence). The ends were cut back, 3 bases at V and 1 base at J, with 9 bases in the middle. The CDR3 contains 14 residues. CDR3: CASSFRGQNTEAFF. Here the CDR3 DNA reads TGTGCCAGCAGTTTTAGGGGTCAGAACACTGAAGCTTTCTTT.

This clone was counted once. The chain joins TRBV4-2 to TRBJ1-1; no firm D call. Germline V gene data show CDR1 as LGHNA and CDR2 as YNFKEQ. V was shortened by 4 bases and J by 0 bases, with 12 bases between the two germline ends. This CDR3 region has 15 residues. CDR3 DNA: TGTGCCAGCAGCCCCCCGACGGGTGTGAACACTGAAGCTTTCTTT. Its protein is CASSPPTGVNTEAFF.

This chain uses TRBV5-4 with TRBJ1-2, with 7 bases identical to TRBD1. In germline, CDR1 is SGHNT, CDR2 YYREEE (reference sequence). V dropped 4 bases and J dropped 4; count of bases not matched to a gene: 4. This CDR3 is 13 amino acids long. DNA of the CDR3: TGTGCCAGCAGCAATGACAGGGTCTATGGCTACACCTTC. Translated, it gives CASSNDRVYGYTF. Using reference TRBV5-4 and TRBJ1-2 for the parts outside the CDR3, the full variable domain is ETGVTQSPTHLIKTRGQQVTLRCSSQSGHNTVSWYQQALGQGPQFIFQYYREEENGRGNFPPRFSGLQFPNYSSELNVNALELDDSALYLCASSNDRVYGYTFGSGTRLTVV.